This T cell receptor (beta chain) was sequenced during a study of blood T cell repertoires in COVID-19. Turning to the study itself: The study drew acute and convalescent COVID-19 samples from the United States, Italy and Spain. PBMCs, B-cell-depleted T cells, or T cells were the source of the cDNA or gDNA that made up the material.

Germline CDR1 reads LNHDA; CDR2 reads SQIVND (reference sequence). The CDR3 extends over 15 amino acids. The ends were cut back, 3 bases at V and 2 bases at J, with 14 bases in the middle. Repertoires were generated with immunoSEQ multiplex PCR, while TCRdb's copy carries only in-frame clones and drops some. Of over 200,000 clones in the sample, about 91% were seen once. Participants spanned ages about 18 to 89 years and resided in around 25 US areas. Each participant's cohort was designated according to participant-reported clinical history. This chain connects TRBV19 to TRBJ2-7, with D tentatively TRBD2 (5 bases). This sequence originates from a woman aged 40 to 55 with acute COVID-19. The sequenced sample was PBMCs or T cells enriched from blood (not recorded which). The CDR3 coding sequence is TGTGCCAGTAGTATGAGGAGGACTGGGACCTACGAGCAGTACTTC. It encodes CASSMRRTGTYEQYF.